This section outlines one TCR beta chain sequence together with its context. The CDR3 loop spans 17 amino acids. The V gene lost 3 bases and the J gene lost 2 bases, with 18 bases spanning the gap. Germline values: CDR1 MDHEN, CDR2 SYDVKM. The data derive from a study of blood T cell repertoires in COVID-19. Across the whole study: Spain, Italy and the United States supplied samples that represented acute and convalescent COVID-19. T cells, B-cell-depleted T cells, or PBMCs supplied cDNA or gDNA.

Source study methods: Estimation of nucleated cell counts was performed using reference gene primer amplification. Sequenced by immunoSEQ multiplex PCR; TCRdb stores in-frame clones only, minus some. V, J and clone size are those of that table, while D and trimming were read from the DNA. Seen here are fewer than 90,000 clones, about 80% observed once, and the top ten hold under 50%. The J gene is TRBJ2-3, the V gene TRBV28, with D perhaps TRBD2 (6 bases). The TCR originated in a human donor in a cohort sampled during active COVID-19. The sample taken for sequencing was peripheral blood. CDR3 bases: TGTGCCAGCAGTTTTCTTAGGTCTAGCGAGTTCACAGATACGCAGTATTTT. Amino acid sequence: CASSFLRSSEFTDTQYF.